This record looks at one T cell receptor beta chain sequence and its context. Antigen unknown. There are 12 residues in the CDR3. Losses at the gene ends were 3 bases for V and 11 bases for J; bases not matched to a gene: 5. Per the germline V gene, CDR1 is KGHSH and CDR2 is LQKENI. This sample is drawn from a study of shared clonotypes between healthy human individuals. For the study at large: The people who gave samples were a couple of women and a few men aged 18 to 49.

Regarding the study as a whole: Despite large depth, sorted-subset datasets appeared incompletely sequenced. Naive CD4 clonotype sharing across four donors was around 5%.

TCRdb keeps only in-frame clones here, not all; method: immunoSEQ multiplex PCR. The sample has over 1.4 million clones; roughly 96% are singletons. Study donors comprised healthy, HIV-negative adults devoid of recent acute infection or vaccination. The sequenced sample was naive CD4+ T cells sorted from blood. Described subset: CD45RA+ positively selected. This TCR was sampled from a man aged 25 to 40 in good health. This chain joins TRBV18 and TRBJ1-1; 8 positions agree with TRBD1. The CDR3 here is CASSPDRAGAFF. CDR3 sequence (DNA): TGTGCCAGCTCACCGGACAGGGCGGGCGCTTTCTTT.